This T cell receptor (beta chain) originates from a study of cytomegalovirus exposure and HLA in healthy donors. Study background: A prior study identified approximately 120 million unique TCR beta sequences from some 200 million T cells.

In this sample, this clone turned up once. The CDR3 is 16 residues long. Germline CDR1 MNHEY, CDR2 SVGAGI. After removal of 2 bases from V and 4 bases from J, the junction contained 6 bases not matched to a gene. PCR employed 60 Vbeta and 13 Jbeta primers. Clones were sequenced by immunoSEQ multiplex PCR, and TCRdb holds only the in-frame ones, with some missing. The sample consists of some 160,000 clones, roughly 80% of them appearing once. The rearrangement joins TRBV6-5 to TRBJ2-2; 8 bases are a match to TRBD2. The clonotype comes from a man in his fifties or sixties in good health and CMV-seropositive. The source material was PBMCs. CDR3 region: CASSYTAGAGTGELFF. The CDR3 nucleotides read TGTGCCAGCAGTTACACAGCGGGAGCGGGCACCGGGGAGCTGTTTTTT.